Below, 8 T cell receptor beta chains from the same sample are listed, as sequenced in a study of Ad26.COV2.S vaccination and SARS-CoV-2 variants. Treatment: 19 received Ad26.COV2.S at low or high dose, single or two shots; about five received placebo; per-sample allocation not given. The samples date from day 63 after the first vaccine or placebo injection. Data came from immunoSEQ multiplex PCR; TCRdb stores just in-frame clones and leaves some out. The sample carries 400,000 to 450,000 clones, 90% recorded once. The material sequenced was peripheral blood, taken in a trial of Ad26.COV2.S vaccine versus placebo. The receptors shown here come from a person between 18 and 65 years old who received the Ad26.COV2.S COVID-19 vaccine or a placebo.

The chain employs TRBV19 and TRBJ2-5; 9 bases are shared with TRBD1. The CDR3 consists of 14 residues. The V segment lost 5 bases and the J segment 2 bases; nucleotides outside the gene matches: 3. Germline CDR1 and CDR2: LNHDA and SQIVND (reference sequence). DNA for the CDR3: TGTGCCAGTAGTGCTGGGACAGGGCAAGAGACCCAGTACTTC. Its protein is CASSAGTGQETQYF.

This clone was seen once. The chain couples TRBV4-3 to TRBJ2-4, with D possibly matching TRBD2 (5 bases). The germline V and J ends were trimmed by 0 bases and 0 bases, with 15 bases remaining between them. The CDR3 contains 18 residues. Germline V CDR1 and CDR2: LGHNA, YSLEER. Written as DNA, the CDR3 is TGCGCCAGCAGCCAAGATTGGGCAGCCGGGATAGCCAAAAACATTCAGTACTTC. Its protein is CASSQDWAAGIAKNIQYF.

This rearrangement joins TRBV2 to TRBJ2-7; 9 bases align to TRBD1. The CDR3 totals 14 residues. From germline, CDR1 is SNHLY and CDR2 FYNNEI. V lost 7 bases and J lost 4; bases outside the gene matches: 8. The CDR3 DNA reads as TGTGCCAGCATTCCCGGGACAGGGAGTTACGAGCAGTACTTC. This sequence encodes CASIPGTGSYEQYF.

The chain has TRBV11-2 and TRBJ1-6; 7 bases map to TRBD1. Germline trimming cut 3 bases from V and 5 bases from J; bases unmatched to any gene: 4. The CDR3 has 15 residues. Germline values: CDR1 SGHAT, CDR2 FQNNGV. The CDR3 DNA sequence: TGTGCCAGCAGCTTGACAGGGATGGATAATTCACCCCTCCACTTT. This codes for CASSLTGMDNSPLHF.

J is TRBJ1-5 and V is TRBV28; D uncertain. Germline CDR1 MDHEN, CDR2 SYDVKM. V lost 8 bases, J lost 3 bases, and 11 bases lay in between. The CDR3 consists of 13 residues. CDR3 loop: CASVKQANQPQHF. CDR3 nucleotide sequence: TGTGCCAGCGTAAAACAAGCCAATCAGCCCCAGCATTTT. Filled out from reference TRBV28 and TRBJ1-5, the complete variable domain reads DVKVTQSSRYLVKRTGEKVFLECVQDMDHENMFWYRQDPGLGLRLIYFSYDVKMKEKGDIPEGYSVSREKKERFSLILESASTNQTSMYLCASVKQANQPQHFGDGTRLSIL.

The V call is TRBV12-3 or TRBV12-4, the J call TRBJ2-7; TRBD1 or TRBD2 may be the D gene (5 bases each). V lost 5 bases to trimming and J lost 3 bases, with 11 bases between them. The CDR3 has 13 residues. This CDR3 is CASSPRGGYEQYF. The CDR3 DNA follows: TGTGCCAGCAGTCCTCGTGGGGGCTACGAGCAGTACTTC.

The chain is built from TRBV27 and TRBJ2-7; either TRBD1 or TRBD2 may supply D (5 bases each). The V gene's germline CDR1 is MNHEY and CDR2 SMNVEV (reference sequence). The V and J ends lost 2 bases and 5 bases respectively, with 19 bases between them. CDR3 length equals 16 residues. The CDR3 protein is CASSLSPLGVRNEQYF. CDR3 DNA sequence: TGTGCCAGCAGTTTAAGTCCGTTGGGGGTGCGTAACGAGCAGTACTTC.

This clone was recorded once. This chain connects TRBV7-3 to TRBJ2-1; 14 nucleotides match TRBD2. The CDR3 has 16 residues. V was pared by 3 bases and J by 9 bases, with 7 bases of the junction left unmatched. The V gene's germline CDR1 is SGHTA and CDR2 FQGTGA. As DNA, the CDR3 is TGTGCCAGCAGCTTTACCGGGACTAGCGGGAGCCGTGAGCAGTTCTTC. Translated, it gives CASSFTGTSGSREQFF.